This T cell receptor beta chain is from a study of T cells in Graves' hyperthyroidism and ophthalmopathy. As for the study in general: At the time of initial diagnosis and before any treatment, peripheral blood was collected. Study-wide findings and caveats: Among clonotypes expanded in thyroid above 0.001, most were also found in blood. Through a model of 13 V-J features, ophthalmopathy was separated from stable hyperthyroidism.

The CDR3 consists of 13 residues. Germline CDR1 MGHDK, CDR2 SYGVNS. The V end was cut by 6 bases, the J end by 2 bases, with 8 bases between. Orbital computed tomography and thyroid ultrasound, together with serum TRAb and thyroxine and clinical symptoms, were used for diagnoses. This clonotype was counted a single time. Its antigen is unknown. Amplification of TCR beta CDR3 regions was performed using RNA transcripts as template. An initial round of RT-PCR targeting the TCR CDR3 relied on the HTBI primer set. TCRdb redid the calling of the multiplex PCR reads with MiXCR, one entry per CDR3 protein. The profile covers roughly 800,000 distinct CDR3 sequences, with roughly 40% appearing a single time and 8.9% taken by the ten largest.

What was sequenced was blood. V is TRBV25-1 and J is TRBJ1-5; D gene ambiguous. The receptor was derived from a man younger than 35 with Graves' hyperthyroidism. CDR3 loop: CASSWSGNQPQHF. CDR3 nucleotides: TGTGCCAGCAGCTGGTCCGGCAATCAGCCCCAGCATTTT.